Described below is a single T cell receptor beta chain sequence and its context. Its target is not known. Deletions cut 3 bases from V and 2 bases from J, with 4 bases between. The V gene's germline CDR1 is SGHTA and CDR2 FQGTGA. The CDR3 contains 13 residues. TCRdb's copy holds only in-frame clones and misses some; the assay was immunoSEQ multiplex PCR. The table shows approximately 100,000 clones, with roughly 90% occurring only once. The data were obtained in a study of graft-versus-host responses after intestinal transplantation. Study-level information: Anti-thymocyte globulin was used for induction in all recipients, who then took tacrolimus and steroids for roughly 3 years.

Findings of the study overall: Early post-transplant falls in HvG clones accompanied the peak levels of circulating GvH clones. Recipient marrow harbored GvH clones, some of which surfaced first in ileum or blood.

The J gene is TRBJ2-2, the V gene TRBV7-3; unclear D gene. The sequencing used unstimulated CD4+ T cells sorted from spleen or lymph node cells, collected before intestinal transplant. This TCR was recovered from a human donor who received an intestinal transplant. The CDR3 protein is CASSFSNTGELFF. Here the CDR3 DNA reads TGTGCCAGCAGCTTTAGTAACACCGGGGAGCTGTTTTTT.